The 7 T cell receptor beta chains below were found in one sample sequenced in a study of blood T cell repertoires in COVID-19. Profiled with immunoSEQ multiplex PCR; TCRdb holds only in-frame clones, not every one. The table shows tens of thousands of clones, with about 88% occurring only once. Sequenced material: peripheral blood. The receptors originated from an elderly woman with acute or convalescent COVID-19.

This clone has a single count. This chain joins TRBV5-1 and TRBJ2-7; TRBD1 matches 9 bases. The junction had 8 bases not matched to a gene; V was cut back by 7 bases and J by 6 bases. Germline-derived CDR1 and CDR2 are SGHRS and YFSETQ. CDR3 size: 13 residues. The CDR3: CASRPGTGPEQYF. DNA for the CDR3: TGCGCCAGCCGTCCCGGGACAGGGCCCGAGCAGTACTTC.

This clone is a singleton in its sample. The genes are TRBV3-1 (or the pseudogene TRBV3-2) and TRBJ2-5, with TRBD2 matching over 8 bases. In germline, CDR1 is LGHDT, CDR2 YNNKEL (reference sequence). J lost 1 base, V lost 5 bases, and 9 bases had no gene match. CDR3 length: 16 residues. CDR3: CASSYRAAGVQETQYF. CDR3 bases: TGTGCCAGCAGCTACAGAGCAGCGGGGGTCCAAGAGACCCAGTACTTC.

The chain carries TRBV4-2 and TRBJ1-6; D not certain. The CDR3 contains 15 residues. V was shortened by 1 base and J by 4 bases, with 8 bases between the two germline ends. Germline V gene sequence: CDR1 LGHNA, CDR2 YNFKEQ. The CDR3 protein is CASSQGAEYNSPLHF. The DNA of the CDR3 is TGTGCCAGCAGCCAAGGGGCAGAGTATAATTCACCCCTCCACTTT.

The CDR3 DNA reads as TGTGCCCGCTACGATTTTTGGACAGGGGATGATAATGAAAAACTGTTTTTT. This gives the protein CARYDFWTGDDNEKLFF. The J gene is TRBJ1-4, the V gene TRBV6-4, with 9 bases aligning to TRBD1. CDR3 size: 17 residues. V was pared by 11 bases and J by 4 bases, with 17 bases of the junction left unmatched. In germline, CDR1 is MRHNA, CDR2 SNTAGT.

V gene TRBV30 combines with J gene TRBJ1-1; 10 bases agree with TRBD1. Germline-derived CDR1 and CDR2 are GTSNPN and SVGIG (reference sequence). The V and J ends lost 3 bases and 5 bases, in that order; junction bases with no gene match: 3. This CDR3 region has 13 residues. CDR3 residues: CAWRDRGMTEAFF. The CDR3 DNA is TGTGCCTGGAGGGACAGGGGGATGACTGAAGCTTTCTTT.

V usage is TRBV10-3 and J usage is TRBJ2-5; D perhaps matches TRBD1 (6 bases). Trimming cost V 3 bases and J 5 bases, with 16 bases left between them. Germline loops: CDR1 ENHRY, CDR2 SYGVKD. The CDR3 has 15 amino acids. The CDR3: CAISDRTGKGETQYF. CDR3 coding DNA: TGTGCCATCAGTGATCGTACAGGGAAGGGGGAGACCCAGTACTTC.

Notes on this clone: The junction and the germline gene differ at one end; a read error may be behind it. This CDR3 reads CASSEGQRDEQFF. As DNA, the CDR3 is TGTGCCAGCAGCGAAGGGCAGCGGGATGAGCAGTTCTTC. The rearrangement joins TRBV6-1 to TRBJ2-1; possibly TRBD2 for D (6 bases). The CDR3 is 13 residues long. Per germline, CDR1 MNHNS and CDR2 SASEGT.